The 22 T cell receptor beta chains in this list originate from one sample, sequenced in a study of Graves' ophthalmopathy and Graves' hyperthyroidism. RNA transcripts provided the template for amplifying TCR beta CDR3 regions. HTBI-primed RT-PCR formed the first round, and a multiplex PCR formed the second. TCRdb reanalysed the multiplex PCR reads using MiXCR and keeps one entry per CDR3 protein. The sample lists more than 1,000,000 distinct CDR3 sequences; about two fifths were seen once. Input material: peripheral blood or thyroid tissue (not recorded which). The receptors originated from an adult man with Graves' hyperthyroidism.

V usage is TRBV2 and J usage is TRBJ1-1; 8 nucleotides match TRBD1. The CDR3 length is 13 residues. V lost 8 bases and J lost 4; bases outside the gene matches: 6. Germline-derived CDR1 and CDR2 are SNHLY and FYNNEI. DNA of the CDR3: TGTGCCAGCGGGGGACAGGTTAGCACTGAAGCTTTCTTT. It translates to CASGGQVSTEAFF.

This clonotype occurred many times. V is TRBV10-2 and J is TRBJ1-1; unclear D gene. Trimming stripped 11 bases from V and 1 base from J, with 11 bases between. Per the germline V gene, CDR1 is WSHSY and CDR2 is SAAADI. The CDR3 sequence is 12 residues long. This chain's CDR3 is CAVGDPNTEAFF. As DNA, the CDR3 is TGCGCCGTCGGGGATCCGAACACTGAAGCTTTCTTT.

The genes are TRBV19 and TRBJ1-4, with D uncertain. This CDR3 comprises 13 residues. The germline V gene encodes CDR1 LNHDA and CDR2 SQIVND (reference sequence). The ends were cut back, 11 bases at V and 8 bases at J, with 18 bases in the middle. The DNA of the CDR3 is TGTGCCTGGAGAAAGATCGGACGGGAAAAACTGTTTTTT. It specifies CAWRKIGREKLFF.

This clonotype appeared many times. This chain joins TRBV20-1 and TRBJ1-1, with D tentatively TRBD1 (6 bases). The CDR3 totals 12 residues. V shed 7 bases and J shed 0 bases, with 9 bases lying between them. Per the germline V gene, CDR1 is DFQATT and CDR2 is SNEGSKA (reference sequence). The CDR3 sequence: CSVDRLNTEAFF. The CDR3 nucleotides read TGCAGTGTTGACAGGTTGAACACTGAAGCTTTCTTT.

This clonotype was found many times. One end of the junction is discordant with germline, which a read error may explain. This chain joins TRBV19 and TRBJ2-5; 7 positions match TRBD2. This CDR3 comprises 13 residues. Germline V gene lookup returns CDR1 LNHDA and CDR2 SQIVND (reference sequence). The CDR3 region has the DNA TGTGCCAGTCGGAGCGGGAATAGAGAGGCCCAGTACTTC. This encodes CASRSGNREAQYF.

This clonotype was recorded at least ten times. This chain joins TRBV7-9 and TRBJ1-4, with D maybe TRBD1 (6 bases). The CDR3 is 17 residues long. CDR1 and CDR2 (germline): SEHNR, FQNEAQ (reference sequence). With 2 bases removed from V and 0 bases from J, the gap between germline ends came to 13 bases. CDR3 sequence: CASSLSRTVATNEKLFF. The CDR3 DNA follows: TGTGCCAGCAGCTTAAGCCGGACAGTCGCAACTAATGAAAAACTGTTTTTT.

This clonotype was found a few times. The chain combines TRBV30 with TRBJ1-2, with 10 bases that match TRBD1. V was clipped by 0 bases and J by 4 bases; unmatched bases: 2. Germline V gene data show CDR1 as GTSNPN and CDR2 as SVGIG (reference sequence). There are 14 residues in the CDR3. For the CDR3, the DNA is TGTGCCTGGAGTGTAGGGACAGGGGCCTATGGCTACACCTTC. Translating gives CAWSVGTGAYGYTF.

Turning to this clonotype: At one end, the junction sequence differs from germline, possibly due to a read error. The chain joins TRBV12-3 or TRBV12-4 to TRBJ1-2; 9 positions agree with TRBD1. The length of the CDR3 is 17 residues. The CDR3, as DNA: TGTGCCGGCAGTTTGTACCGGGACAGGGCTTCTAACTATGGCTACACCTTC. This encodes CAGSLYRDRASNYGYTF.

The sample holds many counts of this clonotype. J is TRBJ2-7 and V is TRBV5-1; 8 positions match TRBD1. Looked up from germline, CDR1 is SGHRS and CDR2 is YFSETQ. The CDR3 loop spans 15 amino acids. V shed 9 bases and J 2 bases; nucleotides not matched to a gene: 13. Written as DNA, the CDR3 is TGCGCCACCACACCCTTGACAGGGGAGACCTACGAGCAGTACTTC. Amino acids: CATTPLTGETYEQYF. Full variable domain (missing parts from reference TRBV5-1 and TRBJ2-7): KAGVTQTPRYLIKTRGQQVTLSCSPISGHRSVSWYQQTPGQGLQFLFEYFSETQRNKGNFPGRFSGRQFSNSRSEMNVSTLELGDSALYLCATTPLTGETYEQYFGPGTRLTVT.

This clonotype was observed many times. The J gene is TRBJ1-6, the V gene TRBV5-4; weak D call: TRBD1 (5 bases). CDR3 length equals 14 residues. The V and J ends lost 5 bases and 11 bases respectively, with 17 bases between them. Germline V gene sequence: CDR1 SGHNT, CDR2 YYREEE (reference sequence). The CDR3 sequence: CASSPGTANPPLHF. CDR3 bases: TGTGCCAGCAGTCCCGGGACGGCGAATCCACCCCTCCACTTT.

This sequence joins TRBV5-5 and TRBJ2-7, with D possibly matching TRBD2 (6 bases). CDR1 and CDR2 (germline): SGHKS, YYEKEE (reference sequence). This CDR3 is 15 amino acids long. V lost 4 bases to trimming and J lost 4 bases, with 18 bases between them. Written as DNA, the CDR3 is TGTGCCAGCAGCCCCCCCGGGACTTGGCCGTACGAGCAGTACTTC. Translation: CASSPPGTWPYEQYF.

This rearrangement joins TRBV6-6 to TRBJ1-1, with 7 bases aligning to TRBD1. The CDR3 spans 14 residues. Germline lookup yields CDR1 MNHNY and CDR2 SVGAGI (reference sequence). With V trimmed by 5 bases and J by 7 bases, 10 bases remained unmatched. Written as DNA, the CDR3 is TGTGCCAGCAGTGAAAAGGACAGGCCTATTGAAGCTTTCTTT. Encoded protein: CASSEKDRPIEAFF.

This clonotype was counted at least ten times. The rearrangement uses TRBV6-5 and TRBJ2-5, with TRBD1 as a possible D gene (5 bases). This CDR3 contains 15 residues. Germline V lookup: CDR1 MNHEY, CDR2 SVGAGI. The V end lost 5 bases, the J end lost 6 bases, and 19 bases lay between the germline ends. CDR3 nucleotides: TGTGCCAGCAGTACCCTTGACGGACACCTAAAGACCCAGTACTTC. This sequence encodes CASSTLDGHLKTQYF.

The chain carries TRBV7-8 and TRBJ1-5; 8 bases map to TRBD1. The CDR3 is made up of 17 amino acids. V lost 5 bases and J lost 6; bases outside the gene matches: 15. Germline V gives CDR1 SGHVS, CDR2 FQNEAQ. The CDR3 region has the DNA TGTGCCAGCAGCCCCCAGACTGGACAGGGTCTCGGTCAGCCCCAGCATTTT. This translates into CASSPQTGQGLGQPQHF.

The chain is built from TRBV24-1 and TRBJ2-2; D is unresolved. Germline CDR1 is KGHDR and CDR2 is SFDVKD. V gave up 5 bases and J gave up 8 bases, with 11 bases separating them. CDR3 length: 13 amino acids. The CDR3 spells CATSGRQLGELFF. The CDR3 DNA follows: TGTGCCACCAGTGGTCGCCAGCTAGGGGAGCTGTTTTTT.

Written as DNA, the CDR3 is TGTGCCAGCAGCGTTGACAGGGGGCAATACAATGAGCAGTTCTTC. Protein sequence: CASSVDRGQYNEQFF. The J gene is TRBJ2-1, the V gene TRBV7-2, with 10 bases fitting TRBD1. CDR1 and CDR2 (germline): SGHTA, FQGNSA. This CDR3 spans 15 amino acids. J gave up 4 bases and V 5 bases, and 5 bases lay outside the gene matches.

This clonotype was seen at least ten times. The chain links TRBV10-3 to TRBJ1-1; 7 bases line up with TRBD1. Germline V CDR1 and CDR2: ENHRY, SYGVKD. This CDR3 contains 12 residues. V lost 10 bases to trimming and J lost 8 bases; unmatched junction nucleotides: 10. Here the CDR3 reads CATRRQGDEAFF. The CDR3 DNA is TGTGCCACCCGAAGACAGGGAGACGAAGCTTTCTTT.

The genes are TRBV24-1 and TRBJ2-5; D is uncertain. This CDR3 has 13 residues. Trimming stripped 10 bases from V and 2 bases from J, with 13 bases between. CDR1 is KGHDR, CDR2 SFDVKD, per germline. The DNA for the CDR3 is TGTGCCACGGGAACCGAGCCGCAAGAGACCCAGTACTTC. Residues: CATGTEPQETQYF.

This clonotype was seen a handful of times. The chain employs TRBV11-3 and TRBJ2-7, with D perhaps matching TRBD2 (5 bases). The CDR3 runs to 14 residues. The V gene lost 7 bases and the J gene lost 2 bases, with 15 bases spanning the gap. Germline CDR1 reads SGHNT; CDR2 reads YENEEA. In DNA form, the CDR3 reads TGTGCCAGCATGTTAACACTCGGGACCTACGAGCAGTACTTC. Translating it yields CASMLTLGTYEQYF.

The chain couples TRBV25-1 to TRBJ2-3; D is unclear. The CDR3 is 14 residues long. Germline V gives CDR1 MGHDK, CDR2 SYGVNS. Trimming removed 2 bases from V and 0 bases from J, with 6 bases in between. This CDR3 is CASSEIGSTDTQYF. CDR3 sequence (DNA): TGTGCCAGCAGTGAAATAGGGAGCACAGATACGCAGTATTTT. Full variable domain (remainder filled in from reference TRBV25-1 and TRBJ2-3): EADIYQTPRYLVIGTGKKITLECSQTMGHDKMYWYQQDPGMELHLIHYSYGVNSTEKGDLSSESTVSRIRTEHFPLTLESARPSHTSQYLCASSEIGSTDTQYFGPGTRLTVL.

About this clonotype itself: Mismatch with germline at one junction end may stem from a read error. The gene calls are TRBV19 and TRBJ2-6; the D gene could be TRBD1 or TRBD2 (5 bases each). The germline V gene encodes CDR1 LNHDA and CDR2 SQIVND (reference sequence). The CDR3 consists of 15 residues. The CDR3 here is CASSTSGEGAYVLTF. CDR3 sequence (DNA): TGTGCCAGTAGTACAAGCGGAGAAGGGGCCTACGTCCTGACTTTC.

The chain recombines TRBV15 with TRBJ1-4; D perhaps matches TRBD1 (5 bases). CDR3 length: 14 amino acids. V was trimmed by 3 bases and J by 8 bases, leaving 13 bases between them. Germline V lookup: CDR1 LNHNV, CDR2 YYDKDF (reference sequence). In DNA form, the CDR3 reads TGTGCCACCAGCAGCGGGGCAGGGCTGGAAAAACTGTTTTTT. This translates into CATSSGAGLEKLFF.